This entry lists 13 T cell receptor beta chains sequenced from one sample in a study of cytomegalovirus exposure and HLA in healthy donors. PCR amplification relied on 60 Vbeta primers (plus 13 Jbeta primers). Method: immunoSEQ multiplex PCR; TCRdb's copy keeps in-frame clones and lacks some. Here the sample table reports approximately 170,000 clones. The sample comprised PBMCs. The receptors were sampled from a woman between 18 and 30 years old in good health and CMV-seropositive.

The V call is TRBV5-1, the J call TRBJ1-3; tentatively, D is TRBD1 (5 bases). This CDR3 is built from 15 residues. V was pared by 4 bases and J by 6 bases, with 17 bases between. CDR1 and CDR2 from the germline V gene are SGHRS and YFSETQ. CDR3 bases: TGCGCCAGCAGCCGGGACGGGCCGGGGGAAAACACCATATATTTT. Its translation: CASSRDGPGENTIYF.

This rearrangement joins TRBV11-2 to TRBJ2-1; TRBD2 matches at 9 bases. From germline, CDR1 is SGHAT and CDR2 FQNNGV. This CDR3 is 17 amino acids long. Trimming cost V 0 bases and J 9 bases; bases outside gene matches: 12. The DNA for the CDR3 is TGTGCCAGCAGCTTAGATCGTGTGACTAGCGGCCCCTTTGAGCAGTTCTTC. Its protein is CASSLDRVTSGPFEQFF.

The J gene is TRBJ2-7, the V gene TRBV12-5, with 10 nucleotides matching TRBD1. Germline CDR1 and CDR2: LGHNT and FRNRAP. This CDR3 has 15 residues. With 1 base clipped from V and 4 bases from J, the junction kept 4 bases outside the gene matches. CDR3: CASGLGDRGLYEQYF. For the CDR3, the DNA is TGTGCTAGTGGTTTGGGGGACAGGGGACTTTACGAGCAGTACTTC.

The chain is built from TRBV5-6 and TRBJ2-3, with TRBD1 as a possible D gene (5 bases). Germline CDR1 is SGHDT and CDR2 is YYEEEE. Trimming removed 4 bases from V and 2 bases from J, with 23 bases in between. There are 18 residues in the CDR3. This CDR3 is CASSPTLGTGSHTDTQYF. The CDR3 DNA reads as TGTGCCAGCAGCCCAACCCTAGGTACAGGATCACACACAGATACGCAGTATTTT.

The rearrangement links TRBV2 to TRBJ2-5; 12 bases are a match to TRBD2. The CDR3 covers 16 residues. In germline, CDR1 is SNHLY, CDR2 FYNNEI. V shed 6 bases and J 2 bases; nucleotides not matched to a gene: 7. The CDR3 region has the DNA TGTGCCAGCAGGCCCGGACTAGCGGGGCAGCAAGAGACCCAGTACTTC. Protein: CASRPGLAGQQETQYF.

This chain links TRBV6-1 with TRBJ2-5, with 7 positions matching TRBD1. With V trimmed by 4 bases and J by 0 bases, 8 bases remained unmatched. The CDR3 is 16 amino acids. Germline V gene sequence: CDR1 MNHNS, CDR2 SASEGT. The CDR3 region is CASSARTGEYQETQYF. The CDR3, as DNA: TGTGCCAGCAGTGCCCGGACAGGAGAGTACCAAGAGACCCAGTACTTC.

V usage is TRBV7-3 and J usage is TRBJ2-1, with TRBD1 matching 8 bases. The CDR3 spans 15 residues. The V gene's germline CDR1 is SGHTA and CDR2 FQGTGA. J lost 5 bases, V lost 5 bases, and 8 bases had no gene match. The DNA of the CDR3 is TGTGCCAGCAGCCCCGACAGGGGATCTCACAATGAGCAGTTCTTC. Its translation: CASSPDRGSHNEQFF.

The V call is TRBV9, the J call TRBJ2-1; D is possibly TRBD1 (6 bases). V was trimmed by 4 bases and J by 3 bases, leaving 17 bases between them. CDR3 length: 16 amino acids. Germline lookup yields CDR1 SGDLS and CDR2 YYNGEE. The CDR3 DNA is TGTGCCAGCAGCCCAGGGGTAGCAGGGAGCTACAATGAGCAGTTCTTC. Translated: CASSPGVAGSYNEQFF.

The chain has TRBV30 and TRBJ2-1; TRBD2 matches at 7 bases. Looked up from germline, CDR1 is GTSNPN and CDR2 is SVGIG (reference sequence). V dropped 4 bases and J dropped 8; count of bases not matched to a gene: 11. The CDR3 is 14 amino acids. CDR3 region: CAWTAGVPRDEQFF. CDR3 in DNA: TGTGCCTGGACCGCGGGAGTCCCCCGCGATGAGCAGTTCTTC.

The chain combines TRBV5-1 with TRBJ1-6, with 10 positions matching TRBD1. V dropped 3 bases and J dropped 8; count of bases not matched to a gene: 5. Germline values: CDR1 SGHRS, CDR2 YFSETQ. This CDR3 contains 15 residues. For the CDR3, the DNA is TGCGCCAGCAGCTCGACAGGGGGCGGTGATTCACCCCTCCACTTT. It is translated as CASSSTGGGDSPLHF.

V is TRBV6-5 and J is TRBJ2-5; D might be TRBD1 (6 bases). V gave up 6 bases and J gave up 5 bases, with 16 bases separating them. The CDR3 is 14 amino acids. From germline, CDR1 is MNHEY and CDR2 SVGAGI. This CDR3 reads CASSLRQGWETQYF. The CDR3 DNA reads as TGTGCCAGCAGCCTCCGCCAGGGGTGGGAGACCCAGTACTTC.

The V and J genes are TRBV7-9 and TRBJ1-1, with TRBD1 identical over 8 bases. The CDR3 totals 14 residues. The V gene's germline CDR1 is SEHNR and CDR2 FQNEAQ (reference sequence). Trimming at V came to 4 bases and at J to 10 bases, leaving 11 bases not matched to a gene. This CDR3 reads CASSSEGQEFGAFF. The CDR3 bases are TGTGCCAGCAGCTCGGAGGGACAGGAGTTTGGAGCTTTCTTT.

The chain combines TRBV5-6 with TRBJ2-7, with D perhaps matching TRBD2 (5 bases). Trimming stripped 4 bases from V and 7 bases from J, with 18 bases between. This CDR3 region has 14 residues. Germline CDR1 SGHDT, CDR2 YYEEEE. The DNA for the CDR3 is TGTGCCAGCAGCCTATACCGGGTACCGGGAGAGCAGTACTTC. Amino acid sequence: CASSLYRVPGEQYF.